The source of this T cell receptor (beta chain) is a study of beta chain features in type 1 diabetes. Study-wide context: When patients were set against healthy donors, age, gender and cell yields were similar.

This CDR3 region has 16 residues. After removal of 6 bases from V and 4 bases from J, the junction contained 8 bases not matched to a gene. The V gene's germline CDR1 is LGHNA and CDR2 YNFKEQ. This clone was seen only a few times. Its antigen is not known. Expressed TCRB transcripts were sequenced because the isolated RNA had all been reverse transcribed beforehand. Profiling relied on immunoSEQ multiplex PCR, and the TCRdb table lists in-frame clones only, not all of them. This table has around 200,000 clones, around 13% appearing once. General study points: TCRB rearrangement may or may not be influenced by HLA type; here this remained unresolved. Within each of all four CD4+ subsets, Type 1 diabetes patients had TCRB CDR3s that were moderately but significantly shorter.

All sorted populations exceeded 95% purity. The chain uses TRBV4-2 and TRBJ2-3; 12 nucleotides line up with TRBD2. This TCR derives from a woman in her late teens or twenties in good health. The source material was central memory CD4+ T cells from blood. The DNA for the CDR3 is TGTGCCAGCAGTCCCCGACTAGCGGGGGATTCAGATACGCAGTATTTT. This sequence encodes CASSPRLAGDSDTQYF.